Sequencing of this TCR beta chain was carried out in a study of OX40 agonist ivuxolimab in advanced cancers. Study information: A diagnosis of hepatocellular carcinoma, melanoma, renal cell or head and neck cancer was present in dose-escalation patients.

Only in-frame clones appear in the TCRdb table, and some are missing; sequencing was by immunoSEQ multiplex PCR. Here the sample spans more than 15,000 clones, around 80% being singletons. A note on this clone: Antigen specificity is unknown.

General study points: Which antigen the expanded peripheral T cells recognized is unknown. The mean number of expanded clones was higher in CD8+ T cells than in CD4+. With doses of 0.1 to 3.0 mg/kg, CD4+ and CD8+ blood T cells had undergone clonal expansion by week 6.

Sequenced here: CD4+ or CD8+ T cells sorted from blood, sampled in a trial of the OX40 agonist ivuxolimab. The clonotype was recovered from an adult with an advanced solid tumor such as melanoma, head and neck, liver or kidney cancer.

Here the CDR3 reads CSVNSRGTEAFF. Written as DNA, the CDR3 is TGCAGCGTTAATTCGCGCGGGACTGAAGCTTTCTTT. The chain joins TRBV29-1 to TRBJ1-1; D is unresolved. The V and J ends lost 5 bases and 5 bases respectively, with 12 bases between them. This CDR3 has 12 residues. CDR1 and CDR2 (germline): SQVTM, ANQGSEA.